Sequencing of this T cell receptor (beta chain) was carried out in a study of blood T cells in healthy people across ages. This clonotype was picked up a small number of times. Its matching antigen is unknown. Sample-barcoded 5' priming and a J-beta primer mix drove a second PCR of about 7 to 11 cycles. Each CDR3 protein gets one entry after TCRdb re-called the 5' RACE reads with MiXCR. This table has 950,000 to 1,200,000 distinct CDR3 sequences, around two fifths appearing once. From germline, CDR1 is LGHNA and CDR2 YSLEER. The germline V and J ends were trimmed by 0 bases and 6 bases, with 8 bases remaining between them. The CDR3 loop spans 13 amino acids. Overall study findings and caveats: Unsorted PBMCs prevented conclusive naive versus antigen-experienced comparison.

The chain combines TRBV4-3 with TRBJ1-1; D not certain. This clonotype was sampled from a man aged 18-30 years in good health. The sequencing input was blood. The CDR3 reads CASSQEEDAEAFF. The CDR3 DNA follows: TGCGCCAGCAGCCAAGAAGAAGACGCTGAAGCTTTCTTT.